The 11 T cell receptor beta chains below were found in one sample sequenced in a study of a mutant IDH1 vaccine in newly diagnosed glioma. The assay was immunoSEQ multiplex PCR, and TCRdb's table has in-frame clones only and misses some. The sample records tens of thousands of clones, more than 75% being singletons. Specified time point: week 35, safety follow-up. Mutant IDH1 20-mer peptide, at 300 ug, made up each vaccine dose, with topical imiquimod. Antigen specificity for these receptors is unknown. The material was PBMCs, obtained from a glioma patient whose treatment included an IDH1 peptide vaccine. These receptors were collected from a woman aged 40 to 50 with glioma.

The CDR3 sequence is CASSSTGEGGTDTQYF. The DNA for the CDR3 is TGTGCCAGCAGCTCGACAGGGGAGGGTGGCACAGATACGCAGTATTTT. V and J are TRBV13 and TRBJ2-3; D may be TRBD1 (8 bases). V lost 4 bases, J lost 1 base, and 15 bases lay in between. The CDR3 consists of 16 residues. Germline V gives CDR1 PRHDT, CDR2 FYEKMQ (reference sequence).

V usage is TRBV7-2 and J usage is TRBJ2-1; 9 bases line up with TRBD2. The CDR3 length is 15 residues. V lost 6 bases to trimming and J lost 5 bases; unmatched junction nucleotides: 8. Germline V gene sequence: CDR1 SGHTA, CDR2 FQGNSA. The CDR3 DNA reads TGTGCCAGCAGAAGAGGGGGACTAGCTAACAATGAGCAGTTCTTC. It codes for CASRRGGLANNEQFF.

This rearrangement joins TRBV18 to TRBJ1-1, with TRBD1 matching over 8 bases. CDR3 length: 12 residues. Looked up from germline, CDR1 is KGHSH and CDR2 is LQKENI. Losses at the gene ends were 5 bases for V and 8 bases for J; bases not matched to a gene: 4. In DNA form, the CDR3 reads TGTGCCAGCTCAACGGACAGGGTGGAAGCTTTCTTT. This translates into CASSTDRVEAFF.

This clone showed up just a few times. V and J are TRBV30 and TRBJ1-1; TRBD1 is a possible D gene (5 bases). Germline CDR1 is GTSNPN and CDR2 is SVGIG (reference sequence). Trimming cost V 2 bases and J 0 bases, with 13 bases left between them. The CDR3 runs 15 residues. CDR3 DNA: TGTGCCTGGAGTACTTGGGGACCAATGAACACTGAAGCTTTCTTT. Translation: CAWSTWGPMNTEAFF.

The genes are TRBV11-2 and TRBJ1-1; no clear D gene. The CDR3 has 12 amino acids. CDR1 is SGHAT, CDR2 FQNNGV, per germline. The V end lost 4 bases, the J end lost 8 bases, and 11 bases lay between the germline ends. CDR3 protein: CASSSDLLEAFF. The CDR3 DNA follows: TGTGCCAGCAGCTCGGACCTATTAGAAGCTTTCTTT.

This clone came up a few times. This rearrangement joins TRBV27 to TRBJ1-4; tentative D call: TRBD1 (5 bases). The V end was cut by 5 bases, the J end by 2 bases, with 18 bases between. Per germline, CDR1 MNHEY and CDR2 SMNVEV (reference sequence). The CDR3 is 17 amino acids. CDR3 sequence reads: CASSRTGLRGTNEKLFF. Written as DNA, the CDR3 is TGTGCCAGCAGTCGCACCGGGCTCCGGGGCACTAATGAAAAACTGTTTTTT.

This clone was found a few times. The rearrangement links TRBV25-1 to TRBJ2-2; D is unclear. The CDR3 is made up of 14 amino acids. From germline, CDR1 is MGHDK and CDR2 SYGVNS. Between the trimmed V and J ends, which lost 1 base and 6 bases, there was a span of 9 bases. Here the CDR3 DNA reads TGTGCCAGCAGTGAATCTGGGGATGCCGGGGAGCTGTTTTTT. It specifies CASSESGDAGELFF.

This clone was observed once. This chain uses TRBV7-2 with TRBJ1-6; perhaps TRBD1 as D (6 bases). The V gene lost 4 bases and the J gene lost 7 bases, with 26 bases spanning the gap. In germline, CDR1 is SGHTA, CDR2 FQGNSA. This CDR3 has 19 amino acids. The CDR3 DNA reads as TGTGCCAGCAGCTCGGCCGGCGTAAGGGGGTCCAGCGGGAATTCACCCCTCCACTTT. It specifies CASSSAGVRGSSGNSPLHF.

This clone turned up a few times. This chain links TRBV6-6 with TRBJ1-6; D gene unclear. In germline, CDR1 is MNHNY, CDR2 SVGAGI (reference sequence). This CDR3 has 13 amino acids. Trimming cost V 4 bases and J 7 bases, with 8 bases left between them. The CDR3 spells CASSSGLNSPLHF. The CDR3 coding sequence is TGTGCCAGCAGTTCGGGTCTCAATTCACCCCTCCACTTT.

CDR3 in DNA: TGCGCCAGCAGCTCCCCATTTAGAGAAAGCGAGCAGTACTTC. It specifies CASSSPFRESEQYF. The chain is built from TRBV5-1 and TRBJ2-7; D unresolved. Deletions cut 3 bases from V and 6 bases from J, with 16 bases between. Germline CDR1 and CDR2: SGHRS and YFSETQ. The CDR3 sequence is 14 residues long.

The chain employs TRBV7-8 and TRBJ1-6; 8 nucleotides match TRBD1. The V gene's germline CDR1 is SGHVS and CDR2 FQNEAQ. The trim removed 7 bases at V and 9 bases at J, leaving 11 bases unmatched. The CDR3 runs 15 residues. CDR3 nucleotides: TGTGCCAGCAACCCCGAGGACAGGGCGGGTTCACCCCTCCACTTT. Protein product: CASNPEDRAGSPLHF.